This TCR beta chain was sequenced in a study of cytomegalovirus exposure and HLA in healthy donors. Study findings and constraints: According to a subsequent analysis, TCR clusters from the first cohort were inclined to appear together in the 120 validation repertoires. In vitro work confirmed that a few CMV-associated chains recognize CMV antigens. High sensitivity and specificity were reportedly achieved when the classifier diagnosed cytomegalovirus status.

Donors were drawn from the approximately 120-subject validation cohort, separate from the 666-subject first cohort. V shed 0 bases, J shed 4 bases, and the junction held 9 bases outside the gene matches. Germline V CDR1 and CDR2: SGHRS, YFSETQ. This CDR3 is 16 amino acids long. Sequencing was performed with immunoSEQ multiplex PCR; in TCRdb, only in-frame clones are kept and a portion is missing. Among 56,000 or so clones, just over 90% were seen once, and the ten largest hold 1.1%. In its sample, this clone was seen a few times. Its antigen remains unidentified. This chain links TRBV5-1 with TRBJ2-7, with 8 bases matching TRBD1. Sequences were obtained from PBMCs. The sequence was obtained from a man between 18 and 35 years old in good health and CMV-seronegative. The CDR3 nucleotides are TGCGCCAGCAGCTTGGACCTCGGGACAGGATCTTACGAGCAGTACTTC. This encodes CASSLDLGTGSYEQYF.